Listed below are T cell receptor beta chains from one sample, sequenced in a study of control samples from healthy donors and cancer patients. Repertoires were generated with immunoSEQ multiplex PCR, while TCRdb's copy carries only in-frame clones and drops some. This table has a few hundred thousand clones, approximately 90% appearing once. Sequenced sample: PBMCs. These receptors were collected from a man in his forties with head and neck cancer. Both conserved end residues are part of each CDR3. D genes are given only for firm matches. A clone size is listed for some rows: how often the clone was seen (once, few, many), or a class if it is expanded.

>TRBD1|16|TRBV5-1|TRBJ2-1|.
TGCGCCAGCAGCACTCTGGGACAGGGGGCTACGGATGAGCAGTTCTTC
CASSTLGQGATDEQFF
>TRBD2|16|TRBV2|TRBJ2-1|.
TGTGCCAGCAGCCCCCGACTAGCGGGATCGCTAAATGAGCAGTTCTTC
CASSPRLAGSLNEQFF
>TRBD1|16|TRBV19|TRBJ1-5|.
TGTGCCAGTAGTATCCCTGGACAGGTCAACAATCAGCCCCAGCATTTT
CASSIPGQVNNQPQHF
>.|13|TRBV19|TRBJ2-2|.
TGTGCCAGTAACCCCCGTAAAACCGGGGAGCTGTTTTTT
CASNPRKTGELFF
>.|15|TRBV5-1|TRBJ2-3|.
TGCGCCAGCACGAGACAGGACCCTAGCACAGATACGCAGTATTTT
CASTRQDPSTDTQYF
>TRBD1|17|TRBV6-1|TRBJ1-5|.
TGTGCCAGCAGTGAAGCCCAAGGGACAGAAACTAATCAGCCCCAGCATTTT
CASSEAQGTETNQPQHF
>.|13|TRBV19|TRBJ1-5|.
TGTGCCAGTAGCGGGGACCGCGATCAGCCCCAGCATTTT
CASSGDRDQPQHF
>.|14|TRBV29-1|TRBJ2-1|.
TGCAGCGTTTATTACAGGGACAACTCCAATGAGCAGTTCTTC
CSVYYRDNSNEQFF
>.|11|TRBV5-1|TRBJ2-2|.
TGCGCCAGCAGAGACGTCGGGGAGCTGTTTTTT
CASRDVGELFF
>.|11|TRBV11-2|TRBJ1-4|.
TGTGCCAGCAGCCAGTGGGAAAAACTGTTTTTT
CASSQWEKLFF
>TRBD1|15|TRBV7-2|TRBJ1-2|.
TGTGCCAGCAGCTTAGCACCGGGACAGGGTTATGGCTACACCTTC
CASSLAPGQGYGYTF
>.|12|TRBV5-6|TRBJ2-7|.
TGTGCCAGCAGCGAGGGTTCAGGTCGTAGTTACTTC
CASSEGSGRSYF
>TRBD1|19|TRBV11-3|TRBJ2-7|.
TGTGCCAGCAGCCCCTCCCCCGAGGGACAAGGGGGCTGGGGATACGAGCAGTACTTC
CASSPSPEGQGGWGYEQYF
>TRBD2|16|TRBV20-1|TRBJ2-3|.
TGCAGTGCTAGTGGGCCGGCTAGCGGGGGGTCAGATACGCAGTATTTT
CSASGPASGGSDTQYF
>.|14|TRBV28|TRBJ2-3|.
TGTGCCAGCGAATCCCCGTCGGCCCTCATGGCGCAGTATTTT
CASESPSALMAQYF
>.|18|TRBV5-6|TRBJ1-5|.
TGTGCCAGCAGCGATACCGGCGGCAGCTCAAATAGCAATCAGCCCCAGCATTTT
CASSDTGGSSNSNQPQHF
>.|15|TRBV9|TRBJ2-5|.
TGTGCCAGCAGCGTAGCTAGCGAGGGGGTTGAGACCCAGTACTTC
CASSVASEGVETQYF
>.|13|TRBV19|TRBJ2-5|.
TGTGCCAGTAGCGCAGGCCGAGAAGAGACCCAGTACTTC
CASSAGREETQYF
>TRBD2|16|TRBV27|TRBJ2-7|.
TGTGCCAGCAGTATAGGGACTAGCGGGAGTAGGTACGAGCAGTACTTC
CASSIGTSGSRYEQYF
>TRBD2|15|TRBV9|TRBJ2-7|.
TGTGCCAGCAGCCCCGGGACTAGCGGCACCTACGAGCAGTACTTC
CASSPGTSGTYEQYF
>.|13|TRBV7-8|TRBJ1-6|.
TGTGCCAGCAGCTTAGCGGGGAATTCACCCCTCCACTTT
CASSLAGNSPLHF
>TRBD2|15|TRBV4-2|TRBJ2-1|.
TGTGCCAGCAGCCAATCACTAGCGGGAAACAATGAGCAGTTCTTC
CASSQSLAGNNEQFF
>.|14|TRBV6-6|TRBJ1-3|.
TGTGCCAGCAGTTACTCGGTTTCCGGGAGCACCATATATTTT
CASSYSVSGSTIYF
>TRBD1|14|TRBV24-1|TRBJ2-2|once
TGTGCCACCTCGGACAGGGTCGACACCGGGGAGCTGTTTTTT
CATSDRVDTGELFF
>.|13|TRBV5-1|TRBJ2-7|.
TGCGCCAGCAGCTTCGTGGTCGGTTACGAGCAGTACTTC
CASSFVVGYEQYF
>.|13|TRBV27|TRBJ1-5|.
TGTGCCAGCAGTTTGTACAAGAATCAGCCCCAGCATTTT
CASSLYKNQPQHF
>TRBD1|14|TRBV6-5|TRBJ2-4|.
TGTGCCAGCAGATTCGACCCGGGACAGGGTTCGGAATACTTC
CASRFDPGQGSEYF
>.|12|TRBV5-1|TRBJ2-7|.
TGCGCCAGCAGTAAGGACAGCTACGAGCAGTACTTC
CASSKDSYEQYF
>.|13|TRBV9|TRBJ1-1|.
TGTGCCAGCTCCCGACAGCCTAACACTGAAGCTTTCTTT
CASSRQPNTEAFF
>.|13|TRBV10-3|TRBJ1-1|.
TGTGCCATCAGTGAACAAGGGGACACTGAAGCTTTCTTT
CAISEQGDTEAFF
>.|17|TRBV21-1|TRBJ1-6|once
TGTGCCAGCAGCAAAAGGGGCCGGACAGGGGAAAATTCACCCCTCCACTTT
CASSKRGRTGENSPLHF
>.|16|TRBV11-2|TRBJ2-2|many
TGTGCCAGCAGATCCGGGGGGCGTATGGATCCCGGGGAGCTGTTTTTT
CASRSGGRMDPGELFF
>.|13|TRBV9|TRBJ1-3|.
TGTGCCAGCAGCGTAGTTAACTCAAACACCATATATTTT
CASSVVNSNTIYF
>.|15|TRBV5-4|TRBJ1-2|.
TGTGCCAGCAGCTTTCAGGGACTCGGTAACTATGGCTACACCTTC
CASSFQGLGNYGYTF
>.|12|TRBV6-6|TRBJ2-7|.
TGTGCCAGCAGTTACGACCGCTACGAGCAGTACTTC
CASSYDRYEQYF
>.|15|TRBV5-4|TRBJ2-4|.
TGTGCCAGCAGCTATCCGGACACCGGCAGATCTATTCAGTACTTC
CASSYPDTGRSIQYF
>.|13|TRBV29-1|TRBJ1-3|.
TGCAGCGCCGAACCGTTCTCTGGAAACACCATATATTTT
CSAEPFSGNTIYF
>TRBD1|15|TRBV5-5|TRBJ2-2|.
TGTGCCAGCAGCTCCGGGACAGATGCCACCGGGGAGCTGTTTTTT
CASSSGTDATGELFF
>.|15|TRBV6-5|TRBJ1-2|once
TGTGCCAGCAGTACGGACTCGGGGACCGGCTATGGCTACACCTTC
CASSTDSGTGYGYTF
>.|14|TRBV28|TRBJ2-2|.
TGTGCCAGCATCCCCAGGGGAGGGGGCGGGGAGCTGTTTTTT
CASIPRGGGGELFF
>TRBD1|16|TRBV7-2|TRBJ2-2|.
TGTGCCAGCAGGTCCACCGGGACAGCGAACACCGGGGAGCTGTTTTTT
CASRSTGTANTGELFF